This paragraph covers one TCR beta chain sequence. What it recognizes is unknown. Only in-frame clones appear in the TCRdb table, and some are missing; sequencing was by immunoSEQ multiplex PCR. The repertoire holds about 400,000 clones, around 92% seen once, with less than 2% in the top ten. After removal of 3 bases from V and 6 bases from J, the junction contained 6 bases not matched to a gene. This CDR3 has 15 residues. CDR1 and CDR2 (germline): LGHNA, YSLEER. This sample is drawn from a study of Ad26.COV2.S vaccination and SARS-CoV-2 variants. The treatment was: around 19 received Ad26.COV2.S at low or high dose, single or two shots; about five received placebo; per-sample allocation not given. On day 63 after the first injection, vaccine and placebo recipients gave samples. An Ad26 vector was used to express Wuhan-strain SARS-CoV-2 spike as the vaccine. Whole-study results and caveats: Substantial breadth was reported for post-vaccination spike-specific CD8+ and CD4+ T cells. Those who received vaccine or placebo ended up with similar non-spike TCR breadth. Total T cell responses, in the TCR breadth and depth analyses, may have been underestimated.

The TCR was taken from a person between 18 and 65 years old who received the Ad26.COV2.S COVID-19 vaccine or a placebo. Specimen: peripheral blood, collected in a trial of Ad26.COV2.S vaccine versus placebo. This chain joins TRBV4-3 and TRBJ1-1, with 11 positions matching TRBD1. The CDR3 DNA follows: TGCGCCAGCAGCCAGGACAGGGGGCGTTTGGCTGAAGCTTTCTTT. Encoded protein: CASSQDRGRLAEAFF.